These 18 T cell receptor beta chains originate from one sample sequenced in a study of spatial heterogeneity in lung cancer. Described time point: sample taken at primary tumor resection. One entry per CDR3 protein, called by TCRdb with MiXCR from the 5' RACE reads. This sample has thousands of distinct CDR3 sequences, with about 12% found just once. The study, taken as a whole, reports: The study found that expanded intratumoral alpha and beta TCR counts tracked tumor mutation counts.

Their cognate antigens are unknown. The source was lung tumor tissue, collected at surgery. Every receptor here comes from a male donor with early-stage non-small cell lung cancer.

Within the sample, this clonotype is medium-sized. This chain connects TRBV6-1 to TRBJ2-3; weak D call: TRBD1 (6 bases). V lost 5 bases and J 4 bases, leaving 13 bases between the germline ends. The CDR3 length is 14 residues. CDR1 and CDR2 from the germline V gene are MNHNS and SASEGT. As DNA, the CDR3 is TGTGCCAGCAGTCCACAGGGTAGGGCAGATACGCAGTATTTT. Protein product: CASSPQGRADTQYF.

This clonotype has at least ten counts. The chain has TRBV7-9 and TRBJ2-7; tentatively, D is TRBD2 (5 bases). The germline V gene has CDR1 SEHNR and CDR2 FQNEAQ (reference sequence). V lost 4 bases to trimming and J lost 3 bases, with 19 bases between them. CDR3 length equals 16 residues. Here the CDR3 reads CASSSHGVTPNYEQYF. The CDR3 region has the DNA TGTGCCAGCAGCTCCCACGGGGTTACGCCAAACTACGAGCAGTACTTC.

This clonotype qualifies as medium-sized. CDR3 nucleotide sequence: TGTGCCAGCAGTTACTCGAAAACTCACCCCTACGAGCAGTACTTC. It specifies CASSYSKTHPYEQYF. This sequence joins TRBV6-5 and TRBJ2-7; D is unclear. The V and J ends lost 0 bases and 2 bases respectively, with 11 bases between them. CDR1 and CDR2 (germline): MNHEY, SVGAGI. This CDR3 is built from 15 residues.

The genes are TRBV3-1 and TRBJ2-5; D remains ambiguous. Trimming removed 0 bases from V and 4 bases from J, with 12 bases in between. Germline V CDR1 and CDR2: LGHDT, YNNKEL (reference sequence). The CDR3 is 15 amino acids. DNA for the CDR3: TGTGCCAGCAGCCAAGACGGTGGTCGGAGAGAGACCCAGTACTTC. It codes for CASSQDGGRRETQYF.

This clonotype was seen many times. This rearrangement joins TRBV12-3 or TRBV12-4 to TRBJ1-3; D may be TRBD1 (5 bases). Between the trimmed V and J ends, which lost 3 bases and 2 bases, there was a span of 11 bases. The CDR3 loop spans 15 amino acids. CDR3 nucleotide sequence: TGTGCCAGCAGTTTCCCTACGGGGGCTGGAAACACCATATATTTT. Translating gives CASSFPTGAGNTIYF.

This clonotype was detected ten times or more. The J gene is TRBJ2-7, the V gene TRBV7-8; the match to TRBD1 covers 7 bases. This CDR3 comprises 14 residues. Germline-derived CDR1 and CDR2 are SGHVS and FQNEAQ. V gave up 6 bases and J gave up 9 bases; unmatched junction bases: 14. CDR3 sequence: CASRSRQGPTGQYF. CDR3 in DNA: TGTGCCAGCAGATCCCGACAGGGCCCCACCGGGCAGTACTTC.

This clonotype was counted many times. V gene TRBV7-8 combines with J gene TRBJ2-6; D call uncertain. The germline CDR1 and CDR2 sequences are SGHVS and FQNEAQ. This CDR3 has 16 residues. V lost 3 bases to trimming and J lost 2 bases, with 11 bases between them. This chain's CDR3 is CASSFGLAAGANVLTF. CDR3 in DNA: TGTGCCAGCAGCTTTGGTTTAGCAGCTGGGGCCAACGTCCTGACTTTC.

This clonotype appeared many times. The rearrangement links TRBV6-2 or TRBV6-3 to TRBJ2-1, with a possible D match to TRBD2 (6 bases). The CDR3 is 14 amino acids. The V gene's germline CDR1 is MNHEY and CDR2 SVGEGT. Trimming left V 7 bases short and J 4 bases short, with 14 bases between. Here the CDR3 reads CASTTEGEYNEQFF. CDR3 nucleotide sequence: TGTGCCAGCACCACGGAGGGAGAGTACAATGAGCAGTTCTTC.

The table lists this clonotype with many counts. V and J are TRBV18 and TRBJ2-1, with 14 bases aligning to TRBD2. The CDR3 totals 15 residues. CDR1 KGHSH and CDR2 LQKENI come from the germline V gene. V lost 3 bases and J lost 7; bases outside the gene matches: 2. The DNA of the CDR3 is TGTGCCAGCTCACCCGGGACTAGCGGGAGAAATGAGCAGTTCTTC. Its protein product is CASSPGTSGRNEQFF.

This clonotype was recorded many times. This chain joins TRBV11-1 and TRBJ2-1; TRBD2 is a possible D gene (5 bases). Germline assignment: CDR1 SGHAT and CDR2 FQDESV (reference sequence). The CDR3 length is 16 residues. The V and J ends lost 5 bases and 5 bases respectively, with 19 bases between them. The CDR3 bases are TGTGCCAGCAGCCCACCAGTTGGCCGAGGGAACAATGAGCAGTTCTTC. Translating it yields CASSPPVGRGNNEQFF.

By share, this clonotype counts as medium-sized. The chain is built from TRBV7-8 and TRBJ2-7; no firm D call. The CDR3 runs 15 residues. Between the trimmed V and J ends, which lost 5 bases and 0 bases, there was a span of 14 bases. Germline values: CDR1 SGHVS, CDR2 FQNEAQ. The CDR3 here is CASSKAERVSYEQYF. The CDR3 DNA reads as TGTGCCAGCAGCAAGGCAGAACGGGTCTCCTACGAGCAGTACTTC.

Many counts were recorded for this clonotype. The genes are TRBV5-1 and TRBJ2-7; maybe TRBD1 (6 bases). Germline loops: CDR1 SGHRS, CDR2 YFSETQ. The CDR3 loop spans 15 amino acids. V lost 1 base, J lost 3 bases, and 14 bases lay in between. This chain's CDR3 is CASSLFQGSVYEQYF. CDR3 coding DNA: TGCGCCAGCAGCTTGTTTCAGGGGTCGGTCTACGAGCAGTACTTC.

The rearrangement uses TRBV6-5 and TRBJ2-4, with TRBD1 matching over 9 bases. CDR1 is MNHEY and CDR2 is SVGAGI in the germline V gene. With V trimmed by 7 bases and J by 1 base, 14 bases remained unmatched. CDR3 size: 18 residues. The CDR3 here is CASTPIPTGGAAKNIQYF. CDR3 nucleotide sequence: TGTGCCAGCACTCCCATTCCGACAGGGGGTGCTGCCAAAAACATTCAGTACTTC.

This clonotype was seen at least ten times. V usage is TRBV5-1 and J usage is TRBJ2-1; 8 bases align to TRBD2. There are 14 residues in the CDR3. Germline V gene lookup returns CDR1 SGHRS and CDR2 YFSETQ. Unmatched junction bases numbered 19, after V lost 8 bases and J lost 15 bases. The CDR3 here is CASTPGLEIPISFF. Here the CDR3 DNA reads TGCGCCAGTACCCCGGGACTAGAGATACCCATATCGTTCTTC.

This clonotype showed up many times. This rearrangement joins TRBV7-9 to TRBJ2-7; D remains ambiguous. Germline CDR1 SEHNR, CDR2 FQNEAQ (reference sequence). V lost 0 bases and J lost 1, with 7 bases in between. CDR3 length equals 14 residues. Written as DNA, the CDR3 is TGTGCCAGCAGCTTAGCTGAACTGTCCTACGAGCAGTACTTC. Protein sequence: CASSLAELSYEQYF.

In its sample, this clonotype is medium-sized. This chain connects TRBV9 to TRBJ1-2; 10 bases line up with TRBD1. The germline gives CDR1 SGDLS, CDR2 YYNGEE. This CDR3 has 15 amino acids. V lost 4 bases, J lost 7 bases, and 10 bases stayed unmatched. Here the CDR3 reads CASSSSGTGVVGYTF. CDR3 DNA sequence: TGTGCCAGCAGCTCTAGCGGGACAGGGGTGGTTGGCTACACCTTC.

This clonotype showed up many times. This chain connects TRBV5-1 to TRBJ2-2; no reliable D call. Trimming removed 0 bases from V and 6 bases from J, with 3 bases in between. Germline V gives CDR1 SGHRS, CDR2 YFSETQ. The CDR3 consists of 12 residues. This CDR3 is CASSLEAGELFF. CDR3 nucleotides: TGCGCCAGCAGCTTGGAGGCCGGGGAGCTGTTTTTT.

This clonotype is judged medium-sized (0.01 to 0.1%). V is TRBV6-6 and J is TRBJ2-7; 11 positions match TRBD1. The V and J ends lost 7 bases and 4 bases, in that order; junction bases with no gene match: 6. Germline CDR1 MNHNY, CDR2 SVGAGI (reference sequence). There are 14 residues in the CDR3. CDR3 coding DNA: TGTGCCAGCAAGGAGGACAGGGGGCCGTACGAGCAGTACTTC. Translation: CASKEDRGPYEQYF.